What follows is one TCR beta chain and its context. From germline, CDR1 is SGHRS and CDR2 YFSETQ. The CDR3 covers 16 residues. Trimming at V came to 0 bases and at J to 7 bases, leaving 4 bases not matched to a gene. TCR beta cDNA libraries had unique molecular identifiers. TCRdb recomputed calls from the PCR reads with MiXCR, one row per CDR3 protein. The data hold some 160,000 distinct CDR3 sequences, with roughly 34% observed a single time. This specimen comes from a study of post-analysis software for immune sequencing data. Sequencing was performed on blood, taken after autologous hematopoietic stem cell transplantation. The receptor was derived from a girl aged 5-17 years with multiple sclerosis. The rearrangement links TRBV5-1 to TRBJ2-1; 13 nucleotides line up with TRBD2. In DNA form, the CDR3 reads TGCGCCAGCAGCTTGGTCGGGACTAGCGGGGATAATGAGCAGTTCTTC. This codes for CASSLVGTSGDNEQFF.